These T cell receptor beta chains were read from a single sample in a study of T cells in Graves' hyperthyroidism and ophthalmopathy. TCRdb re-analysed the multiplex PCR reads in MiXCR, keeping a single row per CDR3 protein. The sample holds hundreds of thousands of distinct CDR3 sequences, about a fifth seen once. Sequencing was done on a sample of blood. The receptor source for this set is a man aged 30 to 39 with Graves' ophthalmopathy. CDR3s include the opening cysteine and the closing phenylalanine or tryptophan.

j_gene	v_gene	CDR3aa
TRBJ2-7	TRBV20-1	CSAGDAGLLYEQYF
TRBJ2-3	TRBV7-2	CASSFETSGSTDTQYF
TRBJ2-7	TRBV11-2	CASSSGEDRDPYEQYF
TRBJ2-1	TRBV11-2	CASRRALAGYNEQFF
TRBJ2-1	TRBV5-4	CASSFWEGHSNEQFF
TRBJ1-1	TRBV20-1	CSAANLATEAFF
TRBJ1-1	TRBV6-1	CASNFGTGRTEAFF
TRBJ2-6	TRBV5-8	CASSFSGSSGANVLTF
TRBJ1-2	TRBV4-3	CASSQDRGLEYGYTF
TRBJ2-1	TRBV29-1	CSVEGGVSYNEQFF
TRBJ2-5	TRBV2	CASIRGTGVQETQYF
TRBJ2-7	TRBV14	CASSQDRQGSPEQYF
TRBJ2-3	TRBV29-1	CSVEPGLHSDTQYF
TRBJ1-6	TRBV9	CASSATEYNSPLHF
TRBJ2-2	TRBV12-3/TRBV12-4	CASSLVRNTGELFF
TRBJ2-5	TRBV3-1	CASSQGRGTSQETQYF
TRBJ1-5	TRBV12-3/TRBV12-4	CASSRNSNQPQHF
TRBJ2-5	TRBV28	CASSRRGSRETQYF
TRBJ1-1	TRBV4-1	CASSQALGLMNTEAFF
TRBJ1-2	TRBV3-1	CASSLLPSTGAVSYTF
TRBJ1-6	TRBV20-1	CSAAFGTADSPLHF
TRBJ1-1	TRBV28	CATGTEAFF
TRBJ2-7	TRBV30	CAWSVRRTSVPYEQYF
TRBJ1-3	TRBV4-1	CASSGPSNTIYF
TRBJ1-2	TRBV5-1	CASSGGRTGGYTF
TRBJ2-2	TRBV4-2	CASSQAGKNTGELFF
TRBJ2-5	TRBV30	CAWSVFRGETQYF
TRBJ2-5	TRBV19	CASSISGEGETQYF
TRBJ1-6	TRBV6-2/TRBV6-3	CASSYSDRLNSPLHF
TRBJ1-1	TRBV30	CAWGGQGTSEAFF
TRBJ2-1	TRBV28	CASSLPGGTYNEQFF
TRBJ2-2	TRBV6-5	CASSSSGGNTGELFF